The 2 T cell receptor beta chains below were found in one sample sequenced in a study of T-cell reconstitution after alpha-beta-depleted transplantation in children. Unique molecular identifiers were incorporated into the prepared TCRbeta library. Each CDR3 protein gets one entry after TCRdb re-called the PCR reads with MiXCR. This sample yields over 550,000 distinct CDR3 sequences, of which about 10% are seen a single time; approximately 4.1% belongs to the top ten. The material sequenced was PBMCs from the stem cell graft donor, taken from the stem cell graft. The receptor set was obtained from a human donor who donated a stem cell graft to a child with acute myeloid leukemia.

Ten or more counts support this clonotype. CDR3 loop: CASSEATVYNEQFF. The CDR3 coding sequence is TGTGCCAGCAGTGAGGCGACAGTTTACAATGAGCAGTTCTTC. This chain connects TRBV6-1 to TRBJ2-1; tentatively, D is TRBD1 (5 bases). The germline V and J ends were trimmed by 3 bases and 4 bases, with 10 bases remaining between them. CDR1 and CDR2 (germline): MNHNS, SASEGT. The CDR3 length is 14 residues.

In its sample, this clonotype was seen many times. The CDR3 reads CAHGRGSTEAFF. CDR3 in DNA: TGTGCCCACGGACGGGGTAGCACTGAAGCTTTCTTT. The genes are TRBV12-3 or TRBV12-4 and TRBJ1-1; D is unclear. This CDR3 contains 12 residues. Trimming removed 11 bases from V and 4 bases from J, with 14 bases in between.